Presented here are 2 T cell receptor beta chains from one specimen sequenced in a study of blood T cell repertoires in COVID-19. The method was immunoSEQ multiplex PCR; TCRdb's version includes in-frame clones alone and lacks a portion of them. The sample contains about 330,000 clones, more than 75% of which appear only once. The source material was peripheral blood. The receptors come from a woman in her 50s with acute or convalescent COVID-19.

This sequence joins TRBV28 and TRBJ1-4, with D perhaps TRBD1 (6 bases). V was shortened by 7 bases and J by 5 bases, with 14 bases between the two germline ends. Germline assignment: CDR1 MDHEN and CDR2 SYDVKM. This CDR3 region has 14 residues. CDR3 region: CASTVGGLNEKLFF. The CDR3 coding sequence is TGTGCCAGCACAGTGGGGGGGCTAAATGAAAAACTGTTTTTT.

The rearrangement joins TRBV27 to TRBJ2-7, with TRBD2 identical over 8 bases. The V segment lost 2 bases and the J segment 7 bases; nucleotides outside the gene matches: 22. Germline values: CDR1 MNHEY, CDR2 SMNVEV (reference sequence). This CDR3 contains 19 residues. The CDR3 nucleotides read TGTGCCAGCAGTTTAAGACCGGGACTAGAAGCGATAAGGATACGGGAGCAGTACTTC. Protein: CASSLRPGLEAIRIREQYF.